This TCR beta chain is drawn from a study of blood T cell repertoires in COVID-19. Study-wide background: Researchers got acute and convalescent COVID-19 samples from the United States, Italy and Spain. Nucleic acid was either cDNA or gDNA, and it came from T cells, B-cell-depleted T cells, or PBMCs.

The CDR3 extends over 13 amino acids. From germline, CDR1 is MNHEY and CDR2 SVGAGI. V shed 5 bases and J shed 0 bases, with 7 bases lying between them. As originally analysed: Amplified reference gene primers provided the basis for estimating nucleated cell counts. Some clones are missing from TCRdb's copy, which holds only in-frame ones; the method was immunoSEQ multiplex PCR. D and trimming were read from the DNA, whereas the V and J calls and clone size are those reported in that table. The repertoire includes about 210,000 clones, roughly four fifths of them detected once, and over 9.5% sits in the top ten.

The chain has TRBV6-5 and TRBJ2-5, with a possible D match to TRBD2 (5 bases). The specimen sequenced was peripheral blood. This clonotype originated in a woman in her thirties or forties with acute or convalescent COVID-19. In nucleotides, the CDR3 is TGTGCCAGCAGTAGGACTTACCAAGAGACCCAGTACTTC. Residues: CASSRTYQETQYF.